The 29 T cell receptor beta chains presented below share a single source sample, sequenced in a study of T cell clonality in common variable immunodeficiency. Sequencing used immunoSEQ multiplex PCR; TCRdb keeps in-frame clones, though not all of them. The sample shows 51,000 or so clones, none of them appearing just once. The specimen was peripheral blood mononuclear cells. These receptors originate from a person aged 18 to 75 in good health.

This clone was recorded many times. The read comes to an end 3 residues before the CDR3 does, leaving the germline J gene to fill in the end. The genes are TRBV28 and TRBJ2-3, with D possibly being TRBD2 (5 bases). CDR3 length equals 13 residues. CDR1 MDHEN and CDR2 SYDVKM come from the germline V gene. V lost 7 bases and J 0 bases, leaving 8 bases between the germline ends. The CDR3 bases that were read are TGTGCCAGCACCGGCGGGAGCACAGATACG. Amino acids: CASTGGSTDT. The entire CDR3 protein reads CASTGGSTDTQYF.

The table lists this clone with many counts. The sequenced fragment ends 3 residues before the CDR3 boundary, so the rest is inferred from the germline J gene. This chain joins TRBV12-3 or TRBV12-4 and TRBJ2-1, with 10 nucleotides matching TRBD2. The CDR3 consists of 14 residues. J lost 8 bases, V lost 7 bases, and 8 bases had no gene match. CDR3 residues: CASTPSGSLDEQFF. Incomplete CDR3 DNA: TGTGCCAGCACCCCTAGCGGGAGTCTCGATGAG.

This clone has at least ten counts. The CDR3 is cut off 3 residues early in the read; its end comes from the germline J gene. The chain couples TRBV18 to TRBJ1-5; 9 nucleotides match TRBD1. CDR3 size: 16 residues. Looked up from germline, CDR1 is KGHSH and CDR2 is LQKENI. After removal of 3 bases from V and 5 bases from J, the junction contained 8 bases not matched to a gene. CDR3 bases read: TGTGCCAGCTCACCGACAGGGGGGGAGAGCGATCAGCCC. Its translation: CASSPTGGESDQP. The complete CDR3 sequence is CASSPTGGESDQPQHF.

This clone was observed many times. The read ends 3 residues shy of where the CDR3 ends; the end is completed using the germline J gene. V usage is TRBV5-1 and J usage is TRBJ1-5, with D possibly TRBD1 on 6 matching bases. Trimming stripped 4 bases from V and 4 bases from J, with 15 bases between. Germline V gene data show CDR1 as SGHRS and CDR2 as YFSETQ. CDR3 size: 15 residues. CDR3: CASSPRGGGNQPQHF. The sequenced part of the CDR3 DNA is TGCGCCAGCAGCCCACGAGGGGGGGGAAATCAGCCC.

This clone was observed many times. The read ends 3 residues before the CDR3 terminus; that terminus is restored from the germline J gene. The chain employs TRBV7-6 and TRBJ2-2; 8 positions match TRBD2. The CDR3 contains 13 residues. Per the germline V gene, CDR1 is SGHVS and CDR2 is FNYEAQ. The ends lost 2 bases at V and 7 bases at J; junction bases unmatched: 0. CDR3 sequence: CASSLSGSGELFF. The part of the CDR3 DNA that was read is TGTGCCAGCAGCTTAAGCGGGAGCGGGGAG.

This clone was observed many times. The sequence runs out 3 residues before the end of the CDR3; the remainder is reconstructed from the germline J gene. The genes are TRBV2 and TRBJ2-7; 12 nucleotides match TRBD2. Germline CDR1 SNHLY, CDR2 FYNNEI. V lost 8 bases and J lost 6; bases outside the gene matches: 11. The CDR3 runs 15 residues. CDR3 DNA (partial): TGTGCCAGCGTACTAGCGGGGGGCCCAGGAGGCGAG. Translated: CASVLAGGPGGE. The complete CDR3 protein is CASVLAGGPGGEQYF.

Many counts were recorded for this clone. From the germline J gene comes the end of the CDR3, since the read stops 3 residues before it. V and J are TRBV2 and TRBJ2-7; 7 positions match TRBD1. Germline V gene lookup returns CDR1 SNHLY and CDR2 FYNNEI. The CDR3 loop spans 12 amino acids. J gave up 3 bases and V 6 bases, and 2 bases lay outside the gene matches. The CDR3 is CASRGQLYEQYF. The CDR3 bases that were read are TGTGCCAGCAGGGGACAGCTCTACGAG.

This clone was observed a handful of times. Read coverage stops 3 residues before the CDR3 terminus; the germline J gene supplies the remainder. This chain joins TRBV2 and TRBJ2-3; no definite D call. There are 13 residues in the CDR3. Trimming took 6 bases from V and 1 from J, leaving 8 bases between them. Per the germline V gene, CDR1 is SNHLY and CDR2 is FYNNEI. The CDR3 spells CASRSYGTDTQYF. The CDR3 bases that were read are TGTGCCAGCAGGTCTTATGGCACAGATACG.

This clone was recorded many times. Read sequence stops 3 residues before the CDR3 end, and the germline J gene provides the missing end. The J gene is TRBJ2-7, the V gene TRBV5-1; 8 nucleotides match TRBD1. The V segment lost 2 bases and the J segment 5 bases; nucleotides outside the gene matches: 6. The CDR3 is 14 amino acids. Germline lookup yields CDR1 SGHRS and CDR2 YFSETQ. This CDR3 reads CASSFWQGAHEQYF. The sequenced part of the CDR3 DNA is TGCGCCAGCAGCTTCTGGCAGGGGGCGCACGAG.

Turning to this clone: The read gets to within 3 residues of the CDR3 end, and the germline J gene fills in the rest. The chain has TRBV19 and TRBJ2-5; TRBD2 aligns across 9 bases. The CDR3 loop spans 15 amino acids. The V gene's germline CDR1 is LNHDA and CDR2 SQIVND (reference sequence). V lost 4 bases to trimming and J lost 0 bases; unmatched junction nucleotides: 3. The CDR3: CASSRTSVYQETQYF. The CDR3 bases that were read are TGTGCCAGTAGTAGGACTAGCGTGTACCAAGAGACC.

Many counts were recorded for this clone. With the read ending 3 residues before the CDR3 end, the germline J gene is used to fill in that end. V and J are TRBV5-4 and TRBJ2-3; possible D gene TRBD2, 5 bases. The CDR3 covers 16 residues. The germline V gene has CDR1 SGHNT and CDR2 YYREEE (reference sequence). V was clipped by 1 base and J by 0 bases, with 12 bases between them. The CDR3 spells CASSLRAEESTDTQYF. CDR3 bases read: TGTGCCAGCAGCTTGAGAGCGGAGGAAAGCACAGATACG.

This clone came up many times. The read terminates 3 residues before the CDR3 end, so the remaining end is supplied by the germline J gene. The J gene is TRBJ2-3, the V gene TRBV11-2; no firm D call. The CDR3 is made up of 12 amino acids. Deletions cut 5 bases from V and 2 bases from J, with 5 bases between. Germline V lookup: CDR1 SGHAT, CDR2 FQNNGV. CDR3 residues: CASSRYTDTQYF. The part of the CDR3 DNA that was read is TGTGCCAGCAGCCGTTACACAGATACG.

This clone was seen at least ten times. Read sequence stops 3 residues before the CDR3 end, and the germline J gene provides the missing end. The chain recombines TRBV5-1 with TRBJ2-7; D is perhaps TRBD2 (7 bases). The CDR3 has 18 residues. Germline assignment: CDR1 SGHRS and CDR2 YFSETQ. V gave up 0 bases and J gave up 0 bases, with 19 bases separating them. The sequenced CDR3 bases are TGCGCCAGCAGCTTGGAATTTAGGGGGGGCGCGAGCTCCTACGAG. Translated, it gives CASSLEFRGGASSYE. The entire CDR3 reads CASSLEFRGGASSYEQYF.

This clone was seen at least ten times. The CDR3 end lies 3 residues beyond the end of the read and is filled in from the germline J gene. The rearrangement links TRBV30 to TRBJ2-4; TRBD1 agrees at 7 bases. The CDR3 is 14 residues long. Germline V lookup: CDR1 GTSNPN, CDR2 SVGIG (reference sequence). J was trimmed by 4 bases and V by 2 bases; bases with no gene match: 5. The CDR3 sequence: CAWSTGTAKNIQYF. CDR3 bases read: TGTGCCTGGAGTACCGGGACAGCTAAAAACATT.

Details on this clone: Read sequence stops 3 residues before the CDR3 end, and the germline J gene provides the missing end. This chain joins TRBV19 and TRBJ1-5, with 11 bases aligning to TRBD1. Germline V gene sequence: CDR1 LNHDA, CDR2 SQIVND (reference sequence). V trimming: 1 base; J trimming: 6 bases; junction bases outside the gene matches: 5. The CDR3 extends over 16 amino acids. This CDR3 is CASSIGGTGGFQPQHF. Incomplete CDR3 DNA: TGTGCCAGTAGTATAGGCGGGACAGGGGGATTTCAGCCC.

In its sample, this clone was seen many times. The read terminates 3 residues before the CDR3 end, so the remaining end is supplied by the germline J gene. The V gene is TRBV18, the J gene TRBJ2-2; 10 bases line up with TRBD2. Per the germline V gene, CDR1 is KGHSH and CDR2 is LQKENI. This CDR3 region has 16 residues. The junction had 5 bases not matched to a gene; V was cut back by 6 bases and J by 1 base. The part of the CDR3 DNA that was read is TGTGCCAGCTCCGGGACTAGCGACCAGAACACCGGGGAG. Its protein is CASSGTSDQNTGE. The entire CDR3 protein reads CASSGTSDQNTGELFF. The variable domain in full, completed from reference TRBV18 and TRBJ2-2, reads NAGVMQNPRHLVRRRGQEARLRCSPMKGHSHVYWYRQLPEEGLKFMVYLQKENIIDESGMPKERFSAEFPKEGPSILRIQQVVRGDSAAYFCASSGTSDQNTGELFFGEGSRLTVL.

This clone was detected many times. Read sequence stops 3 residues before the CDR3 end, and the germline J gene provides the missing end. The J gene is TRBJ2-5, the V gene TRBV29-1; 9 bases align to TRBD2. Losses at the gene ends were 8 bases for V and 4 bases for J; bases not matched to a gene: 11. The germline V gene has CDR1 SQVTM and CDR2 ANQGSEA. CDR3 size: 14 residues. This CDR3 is CSLGGLAGVETQYF. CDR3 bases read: TGCAGCTTGGGGGGGTTAGCGGGGGTAGAGACC. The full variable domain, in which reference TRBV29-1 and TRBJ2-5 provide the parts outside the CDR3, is SAVISQKPSRDICQRGTSLTIQCQVDSQVTMMFWYRQQPGQSLTLIATANQGSEATYESGFVIDKFPISRPNLTFSTLTVSNMSPEDSSIYLCSLGGLAGVETQYFGPGTRLLVL.

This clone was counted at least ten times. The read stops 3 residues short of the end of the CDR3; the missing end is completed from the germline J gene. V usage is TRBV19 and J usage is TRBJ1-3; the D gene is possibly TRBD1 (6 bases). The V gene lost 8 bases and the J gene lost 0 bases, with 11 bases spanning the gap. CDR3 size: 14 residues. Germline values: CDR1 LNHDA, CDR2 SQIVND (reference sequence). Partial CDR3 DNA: TGTGCCAGTTCGACAGGAAGCTCTGGAAACACC. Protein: CASSTGSSGNT. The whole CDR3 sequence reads CASSTGSSGNTIYF.

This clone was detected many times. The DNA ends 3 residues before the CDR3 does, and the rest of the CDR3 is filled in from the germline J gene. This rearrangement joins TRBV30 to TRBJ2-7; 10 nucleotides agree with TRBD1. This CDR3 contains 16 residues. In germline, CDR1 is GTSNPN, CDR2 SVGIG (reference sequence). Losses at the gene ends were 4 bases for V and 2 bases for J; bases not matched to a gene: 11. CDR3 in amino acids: CAWKKAPGQGPYEQYF. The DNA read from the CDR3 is TGTGCCTGGAAAAAAGCTCCGGGACAGGGGCCCTACGAG.

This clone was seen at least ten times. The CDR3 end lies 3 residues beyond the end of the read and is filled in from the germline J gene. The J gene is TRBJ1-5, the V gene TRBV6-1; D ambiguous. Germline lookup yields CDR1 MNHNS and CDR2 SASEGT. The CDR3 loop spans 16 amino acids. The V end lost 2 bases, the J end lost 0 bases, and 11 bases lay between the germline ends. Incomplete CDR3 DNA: TGTGCCAGCAGTGAACATGTGGCACATAGCAATCAGCCC. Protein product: CASSEHVAHSNQP. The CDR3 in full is CASSEHVAHSNQPQHF.

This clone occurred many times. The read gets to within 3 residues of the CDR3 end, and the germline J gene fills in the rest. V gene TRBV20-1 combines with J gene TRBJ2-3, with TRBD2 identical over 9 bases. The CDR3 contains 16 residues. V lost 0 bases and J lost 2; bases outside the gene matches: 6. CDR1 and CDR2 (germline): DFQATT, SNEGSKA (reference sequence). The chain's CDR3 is CSARDRSGRSTDTQYF. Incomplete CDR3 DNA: TGCAGTGCTAGAGATAGAAGCGGGAGGTCCACAGATACG.

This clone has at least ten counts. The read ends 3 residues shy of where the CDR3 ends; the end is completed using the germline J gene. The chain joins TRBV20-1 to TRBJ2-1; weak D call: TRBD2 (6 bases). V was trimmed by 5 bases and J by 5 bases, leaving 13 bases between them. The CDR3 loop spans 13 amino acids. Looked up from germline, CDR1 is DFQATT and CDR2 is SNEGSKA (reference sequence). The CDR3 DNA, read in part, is TGCAGTGCTCCCCCGGGGGAAAACAATGAG. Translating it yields CSAPPGENNE. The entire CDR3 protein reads CSAPPGENNEQFF.

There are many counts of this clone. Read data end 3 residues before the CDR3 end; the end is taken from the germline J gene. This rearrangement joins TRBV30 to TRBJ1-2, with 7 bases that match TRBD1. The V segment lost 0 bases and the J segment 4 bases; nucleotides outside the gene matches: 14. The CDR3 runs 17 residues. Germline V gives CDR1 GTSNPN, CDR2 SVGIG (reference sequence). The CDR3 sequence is CAWSVLNRGTSIYGYTF. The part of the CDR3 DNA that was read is TGTGCCTGGAGTGTACTTAACAGGGGCACATCTATCTATGGC.

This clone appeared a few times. The part of the CDR3 DNA that was read is TGTGCCAGCAGCTCATACAGAGGGGCTGGAAACACC. It specifies CASSSYRGAGNT. The entire CDR3 protein reads CASSSYRGAGNTIYF. The V and J genes are TRBV11-2 and TRBJ1-3; D is perhaps TRBD1 (5 bases). The sequenced fragment ends 3 residues before the CDR3 boundary, so the rest is inferred from the germline J gene. Trimming stripped 4 bases from V and 2 bases from J, with 12 bases between. Germline CDR1 SGHAT, CDR2 FQNNGV. This CDR3 contains 15 residues.

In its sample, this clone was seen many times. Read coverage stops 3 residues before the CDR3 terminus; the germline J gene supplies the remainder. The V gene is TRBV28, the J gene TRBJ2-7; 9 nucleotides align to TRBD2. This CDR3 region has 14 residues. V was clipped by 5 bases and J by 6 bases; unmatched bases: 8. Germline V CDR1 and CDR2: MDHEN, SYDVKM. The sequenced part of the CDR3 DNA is TGTGCCAGCAGTCAACCGGGACTAGCTCCCGAG. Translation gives CASSQPGLAPE. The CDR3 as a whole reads CASSQPGLAPEQYF. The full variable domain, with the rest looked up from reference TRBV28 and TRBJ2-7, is DVKVTQSSRYLVKRTGEKVFLECVQDMDHENMFWYRQDPGLGLRLIYFSYDVKMKEKGDIPEGYSVSREKKERFSLILESASTNQTSMYLCASSQPGLAPEQYFGPGTRLTVT.

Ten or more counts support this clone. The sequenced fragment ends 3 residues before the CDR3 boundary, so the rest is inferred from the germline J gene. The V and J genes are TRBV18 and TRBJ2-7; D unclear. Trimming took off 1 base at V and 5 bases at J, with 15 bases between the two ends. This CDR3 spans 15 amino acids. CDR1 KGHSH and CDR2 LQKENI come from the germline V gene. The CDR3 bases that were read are TGTGCCAGCTCACCACTGGTTGGTAGCAACAACGAG. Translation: CASSPLVGSNNE. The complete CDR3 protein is CASSPLVGSNNEQYF.

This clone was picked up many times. CDR3 DNA (partial): TGTGCCAGCAGCCTCCAGGATGTAAGA. This encodes CASSLQDVR. The full CDR3 protein reads CASSLQDVRAFF. The V gene is TRBV7-9, the J gene TRBJ1-1; D gene unclear. The read ends 3 residues shy of where the CDR3 ends; the end is completed using the germline J gene. Germline values: CDR1 SEHNR, CDR2 FQNEAQ (reference sequence). The CDR3 loop spans 12 amino acids.

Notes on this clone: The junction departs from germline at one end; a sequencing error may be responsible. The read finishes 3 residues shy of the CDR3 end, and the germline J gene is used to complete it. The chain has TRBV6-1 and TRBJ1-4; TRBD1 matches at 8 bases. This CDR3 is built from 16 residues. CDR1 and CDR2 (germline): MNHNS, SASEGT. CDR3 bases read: TGTGCCAGCGGTGATTACAGGGGGGGACATAATGAAAAA. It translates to CASGDYRGGHNEK. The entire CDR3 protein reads CASGDYRGGHNEKLFF.

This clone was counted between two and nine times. CDR3 region: CASSLTGSSNQPQHF. CDR3 DNA (partial): TGTGCCAGCAGCCTTACAGGGTCTAGCAATCAGCCC. J is TRBJ1-5 and V is TRBV7-9; D might be TRBD1 (6 bases). Read coverage stops 3 residues before the CDR3 terminus; the germline J gene supplies the remainder. The CDR3 has 15 residues. Germline loops: CDR1 SEHNR, CDR2 FQNEAQ (reference sequence). V was clipped by 5 bases and J by 0 bases, with 11 bases between them.